This is a list of T cell receptor beta chains from one sample in a study of blood T cells in healthy people across ages. TCRdb itself ran the 5' RACE reads through MiXCR, one entry per CDR3 protein. The table lists 1.5 million to 2 million distinct CDR3 sequences, 28% of them singletons. The sequenced material came from blood. These receptors were obtained from a woman in her twenties or thirties in good health. Both conserved end residues are part of each CDR3. D genes are given only for firm matches. Expanded clones are given a class, and other clones once, few, many or no size at all.

TRBD2	TRBV7-2	TRBJ2-5	many	TGTGCCAGCACCCAATACCGAGCGGGAGCTTCTGGGGGGACCCAGTACTTC	CASTQYRAGASGGTQYF
NA	TRBV7-2	TRBJ1-4	few	TGTGCCAGCATCCCCACAGGCACAACTAATGAAAAACTGTTTTTT	CASIPTGTTNEKLFF
TRBD1	TRBV12-3/TRBV12-4	TRBJ1-2	few	TGTGCCAGCAGGGGGACAGGCCCCCGAGATGGCTACACCTTC	CASRGTGPRDGYTF
NA	TRBV10-3	TRBJ2-5	many	TGTGCCATCGGCGATAGCTGGGAGACCCAGTACTTC	CAIGDSWETQYF
NA	TRBV5-6	TRBJ2-4	many	TGTGCCAGCAGCGGTGGGACCCCTTCGGAGAAAAACATTCAGTACTTC	CASSGGTPSEKNIQYF
NA	TRBV11-2	TRBJ1-5	NA	TGTGCCAGCAGCTTCGGTTGGGGTTATAGCAATCAGCCCCAGCATTTT	CASSFGWGYSNQPQHF
TRBD2	TRBV7-2	TRBJ2-5	NA	TGTGCCACCGCCAGGAAAGGGACTAGCGGGAGTACGGGAGAGACCCAGTACTTC	CATARKGTSGSTGETQYF
TRBD1	TRBV12-3/TRBV12-4	TRBJ2-2	few	TGTGCCAGCAGCCGAGGGACAGGTACCGGGGAGCTGTTTTTT	CASSRGTGTGELFF
NA	TRBV5-1	TRBJ2-5	NA	TGCGCCAACAGCACGGCTATAGGGGAGACCCAGTACTTC	CANSTAIGETQYF
TRBD1	TRBV6-6	TRBJ1-5	few	TGTGCCAGCAAACAGACAGGGCATCAGCCCCAGCATTTT	CASKQTGHQPQHF
TRBD1	TRBV5-1	TRBJ1-2	NA	TGCGCCAGCAGCTTGGATGGACAGGGGGCCCTTGGCTACACCTTC	CASSLDGQGALGYTF
TRBD2	TRBV20-1	TRBJ2-1	NA	TGCAGTGCTAGAAACCCCACTAGCGGGAGCAATGAGCAGTTCTTC	CSARNPTSGSNEQFF
NA	TRBV7-2	TRBJ2-3	few	TGTGCCAGCAGCTTAGCTAACGCAGATACGCAGTATTTT	CASSLANADTQYF
TRBD2	TRBV7-2	TRBJ2-3	few	TGTGCCAGCAGCCCTGCCGGAGGACTAGAATCCTATACGCAGTATTTT	CASSPAGGLESYTQYF
NA	TRBV7-6	TRBJ1-6	many	TGTGCCAGCAGCTTAGGGTCGGGGAATTCACCCCTCCACTTT	CASSLGSGNSPLHF
NA	TRBV12-3/TRBV12-4	TRBJ1-5	NA	TGTGCCAGCAGTTTAGCGTACCAACAGCCCCAGCATTTT	CASSLAYQQPQHF
NA	TRBV27	TRBJ2-7	NA	TGTGCCAGCGAAAGGAGCCCTACCTACGAGCAGTACTTC	CASERSPTYEQYF
NA	TRBV29-1	TRBJ2-3	many	TGCAGCGTTGATCAGGCAGGGCACGATACGCAGTATTTT	CSVDQAGHDTQYF
TRBD1	TRBV25-1	TRBJ2-1	few	TGTGCCAGCAGTAAGGTCCGGGACAGAAGTTACAATGAGCAGTTCTTC	CASSKVRDRSYNEQFF
TRBD1	TRBV2	TRBJ2-7	few	TGTGCCAGCAACCCGGGCCCCGGGACAGGGCCTTTGGACGAGCAGTACTTC	CASNPGPGTGPLDEQYF
NA	TRBV6-6	TRBJ2-7	NA	TGTGCCAGCAGTTCGCCGGGTAAAGGAGCCTACGAGCAGTACTTC	CASSSPGKGAYEQYF
NA	TRBV7-9	TRBJ2-5	many	TGTGCCAGCAGCTTTCCCCCGATCCCGGGGGAGACCCAGTACTTC	CASSFPPIPGETQYF